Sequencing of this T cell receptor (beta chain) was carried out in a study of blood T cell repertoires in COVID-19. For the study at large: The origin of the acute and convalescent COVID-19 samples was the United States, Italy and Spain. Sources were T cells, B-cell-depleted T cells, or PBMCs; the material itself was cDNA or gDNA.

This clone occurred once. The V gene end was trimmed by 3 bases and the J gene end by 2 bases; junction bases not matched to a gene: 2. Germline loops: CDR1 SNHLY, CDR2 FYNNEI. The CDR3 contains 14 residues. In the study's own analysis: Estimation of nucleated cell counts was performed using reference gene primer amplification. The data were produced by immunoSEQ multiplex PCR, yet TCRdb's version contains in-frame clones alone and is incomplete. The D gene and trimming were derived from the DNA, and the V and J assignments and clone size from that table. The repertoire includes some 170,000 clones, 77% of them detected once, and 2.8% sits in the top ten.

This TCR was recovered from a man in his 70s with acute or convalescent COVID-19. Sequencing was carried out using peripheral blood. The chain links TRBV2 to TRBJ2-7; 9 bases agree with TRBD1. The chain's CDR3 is CASSDGTGTYEQYF. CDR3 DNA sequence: TGTGCCAGCAGTGATGGGACAGGGACCTACGAGCAGTACTTC.